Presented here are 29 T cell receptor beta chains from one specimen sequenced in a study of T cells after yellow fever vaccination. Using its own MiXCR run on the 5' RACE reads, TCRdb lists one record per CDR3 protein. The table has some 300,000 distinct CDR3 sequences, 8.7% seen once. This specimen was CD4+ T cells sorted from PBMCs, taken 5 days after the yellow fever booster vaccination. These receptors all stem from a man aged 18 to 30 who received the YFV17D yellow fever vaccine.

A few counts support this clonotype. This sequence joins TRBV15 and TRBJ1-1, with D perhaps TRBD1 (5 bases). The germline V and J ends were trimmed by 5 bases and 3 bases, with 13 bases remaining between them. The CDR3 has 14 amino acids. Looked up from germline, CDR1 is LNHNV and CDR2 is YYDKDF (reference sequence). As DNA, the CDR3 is TGTGCCACCAGCGGTGGGGGAGACTACACTGAAGCTTTCTTT. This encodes CATSGGGDYTEAFF.

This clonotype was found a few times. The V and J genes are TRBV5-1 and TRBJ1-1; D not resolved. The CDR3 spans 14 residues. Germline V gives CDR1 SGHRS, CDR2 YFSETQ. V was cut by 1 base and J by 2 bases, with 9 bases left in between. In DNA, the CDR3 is TGCGCCAGCAGCTTGTGGGCCATAAACACTGAAGCTTTCTTT. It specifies CASSLWAINTEAFF.

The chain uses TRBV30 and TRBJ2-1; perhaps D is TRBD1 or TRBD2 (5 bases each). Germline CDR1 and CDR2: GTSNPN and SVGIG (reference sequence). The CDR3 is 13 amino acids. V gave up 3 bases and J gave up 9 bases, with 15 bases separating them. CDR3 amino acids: CAWSGAGKGEQFF. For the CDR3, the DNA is TGTGCCTGGAGCGGGGCAGGGAAGGGTGAGCAGTTCTTC. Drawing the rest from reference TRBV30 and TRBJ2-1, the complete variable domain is SQTIHQWPATLVQPVGSPLSLECTVEGTSNPNLYWYRQAAGRGLQLLFYSVGIGQISSEVPQNLSASRPQDRQFILSSKKLLLSDSGFYLCAWSGAGKGEQFFGPGTRLTVL.

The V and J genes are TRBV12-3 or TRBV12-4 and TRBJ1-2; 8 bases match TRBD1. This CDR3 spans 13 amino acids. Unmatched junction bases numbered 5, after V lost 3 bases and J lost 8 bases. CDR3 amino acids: CASSLGQGAGYTF. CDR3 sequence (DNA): TGTGCCAGCAGTTTGGGGCAGGGGGCAGGCTACACCTTC.

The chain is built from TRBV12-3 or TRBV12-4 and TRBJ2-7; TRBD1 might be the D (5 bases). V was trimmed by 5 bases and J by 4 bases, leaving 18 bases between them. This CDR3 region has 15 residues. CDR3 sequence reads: CASSPDHSRDYEQYF. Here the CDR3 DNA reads TGTGCCAGCAGTCCAGACCACAGCAGGGATTACGAGCAGTACTTC.

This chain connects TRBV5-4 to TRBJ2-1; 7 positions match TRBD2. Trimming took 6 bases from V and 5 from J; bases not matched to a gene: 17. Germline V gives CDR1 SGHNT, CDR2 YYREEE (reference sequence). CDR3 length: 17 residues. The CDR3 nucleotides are TGTGCCAGCACCCGGTGGGGGGGGGGGATTCCGAACAATGAGCAGTTCTTC. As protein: CASTRWGGGIPNNEQFF. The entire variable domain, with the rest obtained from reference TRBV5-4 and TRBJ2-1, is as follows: ETGVTQSPTHLIKTRGQQVTLRCSSQSGHNTVSWYQQALGQGPQFIFQYYREEENGRGNFPPRFSGLQFPNYSSELNVNALELDDSALYLCASTRWGGGIPNNEQFFGPGTRLTVL.

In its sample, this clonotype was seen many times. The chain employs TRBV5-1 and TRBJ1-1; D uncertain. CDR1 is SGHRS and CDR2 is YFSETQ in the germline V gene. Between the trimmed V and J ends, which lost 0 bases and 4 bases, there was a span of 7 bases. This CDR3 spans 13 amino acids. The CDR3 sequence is CASSLVRSTEAFF. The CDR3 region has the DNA TGCGCCAGCAGCTTGGTTCGTTCCACTGAAGCTTTCTTT.

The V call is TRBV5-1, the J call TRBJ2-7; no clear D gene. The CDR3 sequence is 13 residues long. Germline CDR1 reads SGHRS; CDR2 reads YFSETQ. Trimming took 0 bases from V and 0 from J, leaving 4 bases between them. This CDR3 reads CASSLGHSYEQYF. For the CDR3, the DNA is TGCGCCAGCAGCTTGGGACACTCCTACGAGCAGTACTTC.

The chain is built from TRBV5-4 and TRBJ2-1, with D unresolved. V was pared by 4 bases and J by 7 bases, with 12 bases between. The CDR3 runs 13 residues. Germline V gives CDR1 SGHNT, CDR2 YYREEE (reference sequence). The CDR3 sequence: CASSRRNYNEQFF. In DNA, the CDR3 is TGTGCCAGCAGCCGTAGAAACTATAATGAGCAGTTCTTC.

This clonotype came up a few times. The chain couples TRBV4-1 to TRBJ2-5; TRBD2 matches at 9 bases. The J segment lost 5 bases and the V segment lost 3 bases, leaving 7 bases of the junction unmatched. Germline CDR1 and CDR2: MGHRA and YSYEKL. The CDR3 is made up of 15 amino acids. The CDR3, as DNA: TGCGCCAGCAGCCAGGCTTGGACTAGCGATGAGACCCAGTACTTC. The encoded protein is CASSQAWTSDETQYF.

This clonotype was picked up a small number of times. This CDR3 is CSAGTGGLSDGYTF. CDR3 DNA: TGCAGTGCTGGGACAGGGGGCCTTTCGGATGGCTACACCTTC. The chain joins TRBV20-1 to TRBJ1-2, with 12 bases fitting TRBD1. The trim removed 5 bases at V and 6 bases at J, leaving 7 bases unmatched. This CDR3 has 14 amino acids. Germline V lookup: CDR1 DFQATT, CDR2 SNEGSKA (reference sequence).

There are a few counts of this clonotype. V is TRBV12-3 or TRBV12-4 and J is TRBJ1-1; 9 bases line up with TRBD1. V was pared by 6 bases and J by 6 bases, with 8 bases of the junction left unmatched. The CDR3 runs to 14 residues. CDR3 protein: CASSRDRARPEAFF. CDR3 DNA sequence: TGTGCCAGCAGCCGGGACAGGGCAAGGCCTGAAGCTTTCTTT.

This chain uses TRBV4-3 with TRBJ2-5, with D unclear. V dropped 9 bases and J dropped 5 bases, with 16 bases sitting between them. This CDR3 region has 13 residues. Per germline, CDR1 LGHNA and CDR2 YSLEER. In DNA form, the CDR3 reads TGCGCCAGATGGCCCCCGGGTTTTGAGACCCAGTACTTC. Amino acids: CARWPPGFETQYF.

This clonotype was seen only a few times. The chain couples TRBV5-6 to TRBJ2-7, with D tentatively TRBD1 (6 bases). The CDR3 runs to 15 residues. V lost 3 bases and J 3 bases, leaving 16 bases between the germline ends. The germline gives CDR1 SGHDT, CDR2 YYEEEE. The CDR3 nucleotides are TGTGCCAGCAGCTCCAGGCCACAGGGCGGCTACGAGCAGTACTTC. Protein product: CASSSRPQGGYEQYF.

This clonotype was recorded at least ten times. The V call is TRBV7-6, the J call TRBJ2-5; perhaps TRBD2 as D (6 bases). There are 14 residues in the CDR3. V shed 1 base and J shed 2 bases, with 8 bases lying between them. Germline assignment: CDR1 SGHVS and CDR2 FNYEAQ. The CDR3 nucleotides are TGTGCCAGCAGCTTAGGGGCGGGGCAAGAGACCCAGTACTTC. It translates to CASSLGAGQETQYF.

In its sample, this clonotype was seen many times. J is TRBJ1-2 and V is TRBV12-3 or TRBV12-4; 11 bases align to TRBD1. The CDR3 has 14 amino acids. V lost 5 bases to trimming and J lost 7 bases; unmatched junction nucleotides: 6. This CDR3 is CASSRDRGKGGYTF. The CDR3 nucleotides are TGTGCCAGCAGTCGGGACAGGGGGAAAGGTGGCTACACCTTC.

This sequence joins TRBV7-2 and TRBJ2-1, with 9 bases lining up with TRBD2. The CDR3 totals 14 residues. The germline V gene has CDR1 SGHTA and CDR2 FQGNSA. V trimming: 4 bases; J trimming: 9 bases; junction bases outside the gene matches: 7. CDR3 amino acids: CASSSSGAHSEQFF. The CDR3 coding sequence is TGTGCCAGCAGCTCTAGCGGGGCCCACAGTGAGCAGTTCTTC.

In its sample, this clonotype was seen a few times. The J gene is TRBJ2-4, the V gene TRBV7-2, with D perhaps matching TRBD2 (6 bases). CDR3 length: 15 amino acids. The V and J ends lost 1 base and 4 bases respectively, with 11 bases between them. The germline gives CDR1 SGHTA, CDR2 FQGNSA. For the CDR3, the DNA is TGTGCCAGCAGCTTAGGGGGAGGCCTGAAAAACATTCAGTACTTC. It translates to CASSLGGGLKNIQYF.

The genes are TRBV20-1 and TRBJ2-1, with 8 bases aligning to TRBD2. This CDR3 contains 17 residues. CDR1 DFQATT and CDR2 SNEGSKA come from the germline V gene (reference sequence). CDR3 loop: CRAASSGASSSYNEQFF. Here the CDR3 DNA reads TGCAGGGCGGCTAGTAGCGGGGCCTCGAGCTCCTACAATGAGCAGTTCTTC.

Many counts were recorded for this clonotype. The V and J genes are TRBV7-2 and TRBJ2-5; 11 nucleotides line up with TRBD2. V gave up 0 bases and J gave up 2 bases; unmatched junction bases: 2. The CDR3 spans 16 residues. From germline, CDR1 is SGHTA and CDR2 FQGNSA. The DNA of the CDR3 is TGTGCCAGCAGCTTAGCTTTAGCGGGGGGGCAAGAGACCCAGTACTTC. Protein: CASSLALAGGQETQYF. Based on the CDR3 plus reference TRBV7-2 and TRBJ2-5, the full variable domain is GAGVSQSPSNKVTEKGKDVELRCDPISGHTALYWYRQSLGQGLEFLIYFQGNSAPDKSGLPSDRFSAERTGGSVSTLTIQRTQQEDSAVYLCASSLALAGGQETQYFGPGTRLLVL.

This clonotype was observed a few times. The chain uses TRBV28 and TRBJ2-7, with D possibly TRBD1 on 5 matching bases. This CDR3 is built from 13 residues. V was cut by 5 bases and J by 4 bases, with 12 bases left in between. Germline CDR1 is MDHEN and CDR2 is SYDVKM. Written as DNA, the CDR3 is TGTGCCAGCAGTCCCCCCTACAGGTACGAGCAGTACTTC. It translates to CASSPPYRYEQYF.

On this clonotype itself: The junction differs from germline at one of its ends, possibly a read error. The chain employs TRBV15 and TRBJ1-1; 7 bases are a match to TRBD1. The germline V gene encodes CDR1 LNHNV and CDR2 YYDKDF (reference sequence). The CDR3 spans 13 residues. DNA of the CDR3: TGTGCCACATCCCGACAGGGAAACACTAAAGCTTTCTTT. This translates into CATSRQGNTKAFF.

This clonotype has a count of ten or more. The CDR3 here is CASSPRPGGNTQYF. CDR3 nucleotides: TGTGCCAGCAGCCCACGGCCTGGAGGGAATACGCAGTATTTT. This chain uses TRBV7-6 with TRBJ2-3; D may be TRBD2 (6 bases). This CDR3 is 14 amino acids long. The germline V gene encodes CDR1 SGHVS and CDR2 FNYEAQ. The V and J ends lost 5 bases and 7 bases respectively, with 16 bases between them.

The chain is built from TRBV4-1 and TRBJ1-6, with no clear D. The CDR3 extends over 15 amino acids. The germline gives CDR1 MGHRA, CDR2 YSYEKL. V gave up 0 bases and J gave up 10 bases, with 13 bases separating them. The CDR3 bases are TGCGCCAGCAGCCAAGATCAGAGCAGAGCCTCACCCCTCCACTTT. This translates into CASSQDQSRASPLHF.

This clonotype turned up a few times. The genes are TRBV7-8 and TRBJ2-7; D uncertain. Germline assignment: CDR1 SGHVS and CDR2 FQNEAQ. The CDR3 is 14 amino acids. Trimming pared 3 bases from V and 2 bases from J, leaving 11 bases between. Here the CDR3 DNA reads TGTGCCAGCAGCTTCCCCCGGGCGGCCTACGAGCAGTACGTC. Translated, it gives CASSFPRAAYEQYV.

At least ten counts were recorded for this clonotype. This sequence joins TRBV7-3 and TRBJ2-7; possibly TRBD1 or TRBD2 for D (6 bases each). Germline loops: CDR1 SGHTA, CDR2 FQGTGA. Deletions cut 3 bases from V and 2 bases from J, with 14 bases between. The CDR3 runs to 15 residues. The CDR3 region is CASSLRGGLTYEQYV. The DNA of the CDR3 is TGTGCCAGCAGCTTGCGAGGGGGGCTGACCTACGAGCAGTACGTC.

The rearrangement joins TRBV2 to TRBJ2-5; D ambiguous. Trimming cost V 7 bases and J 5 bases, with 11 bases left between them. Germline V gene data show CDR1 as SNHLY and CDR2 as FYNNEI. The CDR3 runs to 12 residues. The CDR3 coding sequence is TGTGCCAGCAAGGTCGGGCGGGAGACCCAGTACTTC. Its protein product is CASKVGRETQYF.

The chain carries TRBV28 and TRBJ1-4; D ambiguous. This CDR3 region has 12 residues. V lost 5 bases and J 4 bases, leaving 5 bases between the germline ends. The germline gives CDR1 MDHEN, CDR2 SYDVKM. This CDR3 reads CASSGSNEKLFF. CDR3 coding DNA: TGTGCCAGCAGTGGGAGTAATGAAAAACTGTTTTTT.

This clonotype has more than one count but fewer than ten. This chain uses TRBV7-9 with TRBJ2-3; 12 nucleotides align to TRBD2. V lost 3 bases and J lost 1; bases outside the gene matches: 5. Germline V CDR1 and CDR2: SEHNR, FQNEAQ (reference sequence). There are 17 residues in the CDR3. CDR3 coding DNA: TGTGCCAGCAGCTTTACTAGCGGGGGGACTCGCACAGATACGCAGTATTTT. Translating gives CASSFTSGGTRTDTQYF.